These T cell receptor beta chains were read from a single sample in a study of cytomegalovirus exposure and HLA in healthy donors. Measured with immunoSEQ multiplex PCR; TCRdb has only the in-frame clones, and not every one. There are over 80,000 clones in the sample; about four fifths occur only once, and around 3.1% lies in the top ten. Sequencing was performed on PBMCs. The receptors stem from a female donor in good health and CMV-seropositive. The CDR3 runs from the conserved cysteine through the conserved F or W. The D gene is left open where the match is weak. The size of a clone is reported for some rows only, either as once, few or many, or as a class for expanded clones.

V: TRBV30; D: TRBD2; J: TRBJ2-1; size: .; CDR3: CAWILQGGLAGFEQFF; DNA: TGTGCCTGGATACTTCAAGGGGGACTAGCGGGGTTTGAGCAGTTCTTC
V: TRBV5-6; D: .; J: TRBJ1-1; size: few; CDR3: CASHYMNTEAFF; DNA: TGTGCCAGCCACTACATGAACACTGAAGCTTTCTTT
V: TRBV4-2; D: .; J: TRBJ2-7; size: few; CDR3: CASSQVGYEQYF; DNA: TGTGCCAGCAGCCAAGTCGGGTACGAGCAGTACTTC
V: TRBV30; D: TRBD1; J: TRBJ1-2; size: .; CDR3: CAWRDRGGNYGYTF; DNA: TGTGCCTGGAGGGACAGGGGGGGCAACTATGGCTACACCTTC
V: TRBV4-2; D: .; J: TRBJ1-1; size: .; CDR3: CASSQARGSDTEAFF; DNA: TGTGCCAGCAGCCAAGCAAGGGGATCGGACACTGAAGCTTTCTTT
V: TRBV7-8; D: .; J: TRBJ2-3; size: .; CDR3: CASSLFAGLAIDTQYF; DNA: TGTGCCAGCAGCTTATTTGCCGGGCTAGCTATAGATACGCAGTATTTT
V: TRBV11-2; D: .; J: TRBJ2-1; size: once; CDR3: CASSALTSIVVREQFF; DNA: TGTGCCAGCAGCGCCCTGACGAGTATCGTGGTGAGGGAGCAGTTCTTC
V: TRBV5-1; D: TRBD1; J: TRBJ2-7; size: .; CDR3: CASSLGDRDYEQYF; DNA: TGCGCCAGCAGCTTGGGTGACAGGGACTACGAGCAGTACTTC
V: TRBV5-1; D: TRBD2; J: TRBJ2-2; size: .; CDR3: CASSQGLTNTGELFF; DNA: TGCGCCAGCAGCCAGGGACTAACAAACACCGGGGAGCTGTTTTTT
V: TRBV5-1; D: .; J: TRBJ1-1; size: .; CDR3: CASSLEEGTEAFF; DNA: TGCGCCAGCAGCTTGGAGGAGGGCACTGAAGCTTTCTTT
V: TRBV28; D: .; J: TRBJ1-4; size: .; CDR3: CASSLRGREEKLFF; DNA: TGTGCCAGCAGTTTACGGGGTAGGGAAGAAAAACTGTTTTTT
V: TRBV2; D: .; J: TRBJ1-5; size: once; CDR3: CASSVDRNQPQHF; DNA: TGTGCCAGCAGTGTAGACAGGAATCAGCCCCAGCATTTT
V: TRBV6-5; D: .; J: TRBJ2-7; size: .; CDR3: CASSPRRSSYEQYF; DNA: TGTGCCAGCAGCCCCCGCAGAAGCTCCTACGAGCAGTACTTC
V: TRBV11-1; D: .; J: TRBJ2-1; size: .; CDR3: CASSLTRNEQFF; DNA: TGTGCCAGCAGCTTAACGCGCAATGAGCAGTTCTTC
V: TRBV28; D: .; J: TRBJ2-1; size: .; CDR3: CASSLDSSYNEQFF; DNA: TGTGCCAGCAGTTTGGACAGCTCCTACAATGAGCAGTTCTTC
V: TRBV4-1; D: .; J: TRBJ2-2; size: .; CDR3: CASSPRVSGGVNTGELFF; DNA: TGCGCCAGCAGCCCCCGGGTTAGCGGAGGGGTGAACACCGGGGAGCTGTTTTTT
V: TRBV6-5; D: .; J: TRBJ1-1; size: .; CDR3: CASRPGPHTEAFF; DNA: TGTGCCAGCAGGCCAGGGCCCCACACTGAAGCTTTCTTT
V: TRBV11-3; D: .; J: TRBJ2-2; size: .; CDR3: CASSSTGELFF; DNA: TGTGCCAGCAGCTCTACCGGGGAGCTGTTTTTT
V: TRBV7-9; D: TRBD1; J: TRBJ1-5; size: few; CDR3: CASSLGVPGQGGQPQHF; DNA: TGTGCCAGCAGCTTAGGAGTCCCGGGACAGGGAGGTCAGCCCCAGCATTTT
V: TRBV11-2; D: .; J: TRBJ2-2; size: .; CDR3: CASSLQVDTGELFF; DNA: TGTGCCAGCAGCTTACAGGTTGACACCGGGGAGCTGTTTTTT
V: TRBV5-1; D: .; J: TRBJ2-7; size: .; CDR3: CASSLESRSNEQYF; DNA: TGCGCCAGCAGCTTGGAGTCTAGGAGCAACGAGCAGTACTTC
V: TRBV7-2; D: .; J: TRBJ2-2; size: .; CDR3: CASSKGPGLNTGELFF; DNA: TGTGCCAGCAGTAAGGGGCCGGGACTCAACACCGGGGAGCTGTTTTTT
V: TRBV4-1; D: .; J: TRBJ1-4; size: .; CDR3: CASSQDHAGRNEKLFF; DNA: TGCGCCAGCAGCCAAGATCACGCAGGGCGAAATGAAAAACTGTTTTTT
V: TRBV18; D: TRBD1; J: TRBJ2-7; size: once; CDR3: CASSTRDRESPRSF; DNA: TGTGCCAGCTCAACCCGGGACAGGGAATCCCCGCGGAGCTTC
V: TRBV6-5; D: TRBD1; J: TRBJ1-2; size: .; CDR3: CASSKRQGGGYTF; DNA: TGTGCCAGCAGTAAACGACAGGGGGGAGGCTACACCTTC
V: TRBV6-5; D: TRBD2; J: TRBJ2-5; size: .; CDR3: CASSRGGSQETQYF; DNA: TGTGCCAGCAGCCGGGGGGGATCCCAAGAGACCCAGTACTTC
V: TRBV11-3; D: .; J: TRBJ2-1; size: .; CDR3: CASSFSSPTYNEQFF; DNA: TGTGCCAGCAGCTTCTCTAGCCCCACCTACAATGAGCAGTTCTTC
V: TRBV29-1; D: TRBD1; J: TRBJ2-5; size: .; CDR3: CSSRDRVGRETQYF; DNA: TGCAGCTCCCGGGACAGGGTAGGAAGAGAGACCCAGTACTTC
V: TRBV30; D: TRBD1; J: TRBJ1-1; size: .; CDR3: CAWSATGVTEAFF; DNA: TGTGCCTGGAGTGCTACAGGGGTCACTGAAGCTTTCTTT
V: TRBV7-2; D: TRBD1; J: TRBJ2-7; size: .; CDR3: CASSPRQGSYEQYF; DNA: TGTGCCAGCAGCCCGAGACAGGGCTCCTACGAGCAGTACTTC
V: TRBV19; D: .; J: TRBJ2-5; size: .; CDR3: CATSWGQETQYF; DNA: TGTGCCACCAGCTGGGGGCAGGAGACCCAGTACTTC
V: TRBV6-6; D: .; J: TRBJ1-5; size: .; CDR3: CASSPRNQPQHF; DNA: TGTGCCAGCAGTCCCCGGAATCAGCCCCAGCATTTT
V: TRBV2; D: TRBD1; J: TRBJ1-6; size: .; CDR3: CASSPRGRHSPLHF; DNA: TGTGCCAGCAGCCCCAGGGGGCGCCACTCACCCCTCCACTTT